These 18 T cell receptor beta chains share one sample of origin, sequenced in a study of T cell responses to AZD1222 COVID-19 vaccine (dated by TCRdb to about 2021). Library preparation used the immunoSEQ multiplex PCR assay. The source is immuneACCESS, and TCRdb retained only in-frame sequences with V and J called. Part of the clones is not carried over; for the studies checked, unresolved V genes explain less than half of this, and the remainder is unexplained. The sample includes 150,000 to 200,000 clones, with 80% to 95% observed a single time. 2% to 2.5% of the sample goes to the ten largest clones. The time point label corresponds to: baseline before first vaccination. Sample: peripheral blood, taken on day 0 of AZD1222 vaccination. Receptors were obtained from an adult in good health.

V and J are TRBV9 and TRBJ2-5; a weak D match, TRBD2 (6 bases). The CDR3 has 14 amino acids. V was trimmed by 3 bases and J by 5 bases, leaving 14 bases between them. CDR1 is SGDLS and CDR2 is YYNGEE in the germline V gene. CDR3 nucleotide sequence: TGTGCCAGCAGCGGTGCGGGGTTCACGGAGACCCAGTACTTC. Protein product: CASSGAGFTETQYF.

J is TRBJ2-1 and V is TRBV6-2 or TRBV6-3, with 9 bases matching TRBD2. This CDR3 is built from 15 residues. Losses at the gene ends were 2 bases for V and 13 bases for J; bases not matched to a gene: 12. Per the germline V gene, CDR1 is MNHEY and CDR2 is SVGEGT. In nucleotides, the CDR3 is TGTGCCAGCAGTTACCCTGGCGCGATGCGGGGGGGCCAGTTCTTC. Amino acid sequence: CASSYPGAMRGGQFF.

V gene TRBV6-2 or TRBV6-3 combines with J gene TRBJ1-2; no firm D call. V was trimmed by 2 bases and J by 7 bases, leaving 17 bases between them. Looked up from germline, CDR1 is MNHEY and CDR2 is SVGEGT. The CDR3 length is 15 residues. CDR3 sequence reads: CASSYGVQAKGGYTF. CDR3 bases: TGTGCCAGCAGTTACGGTGTACAAGCGAAGGGTGGCTACACCTTC.

V and J are TRBV2 and TRBJ2-2; TRBD2 might be the D (5 bases). Trimming removed 3 bases at V and 4 bases at J, with 12 bases between. The CDR3 loop spans 15 amino acids. Germline V gene sequence: CDR1 SNHLY, CDR2 FYNNEI. For the CDR3, the DNA is TGTGCCAGCAGTGAGGTTTTAGGGAGCACCGGGGAGCTGTTTTTT. Translating it yields CASSEVLGSTGELFF.

V and J are TRBV5-1 and TRBJ2-5, with 12 positions matching TRBD2. CDR1 and CDR2 (germline): SGHRS, YFSETQ. The CDR3 has 15 amino acids. Trimming took 0 bases from V and 3 from J; bases not matched to a gene: 0. The CDR3 spells CASSLGLAGEETQYF. The CDR3 region has the DNA TGCGCCAGCAGCTTGGGACTAGCGGGGGAAGAGACCCAGTACTTC.

This chain connects TRBV27 to TRBJ1-4; tentatively, D is TRBD1 (6 bases). Between the trimmed V and J ends, which lost 4 bases and 3 bases, there was a span of 12 bases. Germline V gene data show CDR1 as MNHEY and CDR2 as SMNVEV (reference sequence). The CDR3 consists of 15 residues. CDR3 DNA: TGTGCCAGCAGTTCCTATAAGGGGGCTAATGAAAAACTGTTTTTT. Residues: CASSSYKGANEKLFF.

The V and J genes are TRBV3-1 (or the pseudogene TRBV3-2) and TRBJ2-2; possible D gene TRBD2, 5 bases. V lost 4 bases and J lost 5, with 11 bases in between. Germline V lookup: CDR1 LGHDT, CDR2 YNNKEL (reference sequence). The CDR3 has 14 residues. DNA of the CDR3: TGTGCCAGCAGCCGAGAGGGAGATACCGGGGAGCTGTTTTTT. Residues: CASSREGDTGELFF.

The chain couples TRBV11-2 to TRBJ2-2; D is ambiguous. Germline CDR1 is SGHAT and CDR2 is FQNNGV. The V and J ends lost 2 bases and 1 base respectively, with 5 bases between them. The CDR3 contains 14 residues. For the CDR3, the DNA is TGTGCCAGCAGCTTATTGGGGAACACCGGGGAGCTGTTTTTT. Amino acids: CASSLLGNTGELFF.

The rearrangement links TRBV6-1 to TRBJ2-5; D remains unclear. Germline assignment: CDR1 MNHNS and CDR2 SASEGT. This CDR3 is built from 15 residues. V lost 1 base and J 4 bases, leaving 13 bases between the germline ends. The DNA for the CDR3 is TGTGCCAGCAGTGAAGGCCGGACCATTCGAGAGACCCAGTACTTC. Translating it yields CASSEGRTIRETQYF.

V usage is TRBV27 and J usage is TRBJ1-6; D gene unclear. The CDR3 length is 16 residues. Germline V gene data show CDR1 as MNHEY and CDR2 as SMNVEV (reference sequence). Trimming cost V 6 bases and J 10 bases, with 22 bases left between them. For the CDR3, the DNA is TGTGCCAGCAGCTCCCGGCGGCAGCGAGATGACTCACCCCTCCACTTT. The encoded protein is CASSSRRQRDDSPLHF.

J is TRBJ2-7 and V is TRBV27; possible D gene TRBD1, 5 bases. The ends were cut back, 6 bases at V and 0 bases at J, with 18 bases in the middle. CDR3 length: 16 amino acids. The germline CDR1 and CDR2 sequences are MNHEY and SMNVEV (reference sequence). CDR3 in amino acids: CASRKTTESYSYEQYF. CDR3 in DNA: TGTGCCAGCAGGAAGACGACAGAATCATACTCCTACGAGCAGTACTTC.

This clone was picked up a small number of times. The V gene is TRBV7-2, the J gene TRBJ2-1; possibly TRBD1 or TRBD2 for D (5 bases each). From germline, CDR1 is SGHTA and CDR2 FQGNSA. The CDR3 length is 17 residues. Trimming cost V 1 base and J 8 bases, with 21 bases left between them. The CDR3 loop reads CASSLGDVLSPGDEQFF. CDR3 nucleotide sequence: TGTGCCAGCAGCTTAGGGGACGTTCTGAGCCCCGGCGATGAGCAGTTCTTC.

The J gene is TRBJ2-1, the V gene TRBV6-5; weak D call: TRBD1 (6 bases). The CDR3 consists of 13 residues. Trimming pared 5 bases from V and 4 bases from J, leaving 9 bases between. Germline-derived CDR1 and CDR2 are MNHEY and SVGAGI. The CDR3 DNA reads as TGTGCCAGCAGTCGGACAGTATACAATGAGCAGTTCTTC. It encodes CASSRTVYNEQFF.

This chain links TRBV11-2 with TRBJ2-7; the D is unclear. The CDR3 has 18 residues. Germline CDR1 and CDR2: SGHAT and FQNNGV. Trimming shortened V by 5 bases and J by 0 bases, and 23 bases separated the two germline ends. The CDR3 DNA reads TGTGCCAGCAGCCCCATAGATAGAAAAGACAAGAGCTCCTACGAGCAGTACTTC. Residues: CASSPIDRKDKSSYEQYF.

The V gene is TRBV10-3, the J gene TRBJ2-5; D perhaps matches TRBD1 (6 bases). This CDR3 spans 16 amino acids. V dropped 4 bases and J dropped 5 bases, with 20 bases sitting between them. Germline CDR1 reads ENHRY; CDR2 reads SYGVKD. The CDR3 protein is CAISGEGDLFWETQYF. For the CDR3, the DNA is TGTGCCATCAGTGGCGAGGGGGACCTCTTTTGGGAGACCCAGTACTTC.

The chain links TRBV7-9 to TRBJ2-7, with 8 nucleotides matching TRBD2. Trimming cost V 5 bases and J 6 bases; bases outside gene matches: 3. CDR1 is SEHNR, CDR2 FQNEAQ, per germline (reference sequence). The CDR3 has 12 amino acids. The CDR3 spells CASSLGLAEQYF. CDR3 DNA: TGTGCCAGCAGCCTAGGACTAGCCGAGCAGTACTTC.

This rearrangement joins TRBV25-1 to TRBJ1-6; D not resolved. The germline gives CDR1 MGHDK, CDR2 SYGVNS. The CDR3 has 17 amino acids. V shed 1 base and J shed 10 bases, with 20 bases lying between them. CDR3 DNA: TGTGCCAGCAGTGAATCGTCTACTCGGCAGGTTGGATCACCCCTCCACTTT. Translated: CASSESSTRQVGSPLHF.

The chain uses TRBV9 and TRBJ2-3; 7 bases are shared with TRBD2. The CDR3 runs to 16 residues. CDR1 SGDLS and CDR2 YYNGEE come from the germline V gene. J lost 6 bases, V lost 0 bases, and 10 bases had no gene match. In nucleotides, the CDR3 is TGTGCCAGCAGCGTAGCGGGGGAGGGGCGGTGGGATACGCAGTATTTT. This gives the protein CASSVAGEGRWDTQYF.